This T cell receptor (beta chain) was sequenced in a study of CD8 T cells in Susac syndrome. Turning to the study itself: Clinical remission applied to roughly 8 sequenced Susac syndrome patients, and six had active disease.

This CDR3 is 15 amino acids long. CDR1 and CDR2 from the germline V gene are MNHEY and SMNVEV (reference sequence). V lost 6 bases and J lost 4, with 18 bases in between. The sample holds one count of this clonotype. Sequencing of TCR beta drew on CD8+ and CD4+ T cells from blood. As judged by recently defined diagnostic criteria, patients with Susac syndrome had definite or probable disease. After extraction with the RNeasy kit, roughly 0.45 to 1 ug of the RNA was reverse transcribed using random hexamers. Each CDR3 protein is one row after TCRdb ran MiXCR on the immunoSEQ multiplex PCR reads. The table records about 130,000 distinct CDR3 sequences, approximately 95% of them present only once.

Sequencing was performed on CD8+ T cells from PBMCs. This clonotype was obtained from a human donor with Susac syndrome. The chain links TRBV27 to TRBJ2-5; D possibly uses TRBD1 or TRBD2 (5 bases each). This chain's CDR3 is CASSVGTDRLETQYF. CDR3 nucleotide sequence: TGTGCCAGCAGCGTAGGGACCGACCGACTAGAGACCCAGTACTTC.